Reported below is one T cell receptor (beta chain). Its antigen is not identified. Use of 60 Vbeta and 13 Jbeta primers characterized the PCR. Using immunoSEQ multiplex PCR, the repertoire was profiled, and TCRdb retains in-frame clones only, with some absent. The sample lists 85,000 to 130,000 clones, 65% to 90% occurring once. The data were obtained in a study of cytomegalovirus exposure and HLA in healthy donors. The germline V gene has CDR1 MGHRA and CDR2 YSYEKL. With 6 bases removed from V and 1 base from J, the gap between germline ends came to 13 bases. CDR3 length equals 14 residues. Donors were nominally healthy when sampled, though unrecorded immune exposures were likely. The study, taken as a whole, reports: Being indistinguishable, some V segments were excluded, TRBV6-2 and TRBV6-3 among them. In a later analysis, about 17,000 TCR beta sequences were associated with HLA alleles at 0.05 false discovery rate.

The source of this sequence is a middle-aged man in good health and CMV-seronegative. The source material was PBMCs. This rearrangement joins TRBV4-1 to TRBJ2-7, with D uncertain. CDR3 nucleotides: TGCGCCAGCAGATCGAGGTCCGATTCCTACGAGCAGTACGTC. Translating it yields CASRSRSDSYEQYV.